The clone carrying this T cell receptor beta chain was observed a handful of times. This specimen belongs to a study of blood T cell repertoires in COVID-19. About the research overall: The United States, Italy and Spain provided the acute and convalescent COVID-19 samples.

The CDR3 runs 15 residues. CDR1 is LGHDT and CDR2 is YNNKEL in the germline V gene (reference sequence). J gave up 5 bases and V 4 bases, and 5 bases lay outside the gene matches. In the study's own analysis: Nucleated cell number was recorded as an estimate derived from reference gene primer amplification. TCRdb's table, derived via immunoSEQ multiplex PCR, lists solely in-frame clones and lacks some. The DNA was the basis for D and trimming; V, J and clone size are from that table. The sample comprises 65,000 to 75,000 clones, 65% to 90% of which are singletons, and 40% to 45% rests with the top ten.

The sequencing sample was made of peripheral blood. J is TRBJ1-6 and V is TRBV3-1 (or the pseudogene TRBV3-2); 7 nucleotides line up with TRBD1. The TCR originated in a man older than 75 with acute or convalescent COVID-19. For the CDR3, the DNA is TGTGCCAGCAGCCGACAGGGATATGATAATTCACCCCTCCACTTT. The encoded protein is CASSRQGYDNSPLHF.